The rows below give T cell receptor beta chains drawn from one sample of a study of cytomegalovirus exposure and HLA in healthy donors. Clones were sequenced by immunoSEQ multiplex PCR, and TCRdb holds only the in-frame ones, with some missing. In the table there are some 150,000 clones, over 75% of which are singletons. The sample consisted of PBMCs. These receptors were collected from a woman between 25 and 40 years old in good health and CMV-seronegative. The CDR3 runs from the conserved cysteine through the conserved F or W. Fields, in order: J gene, D gene, clone size, V gene, CDR3 DNA, CDR3 protein. A D gene is named only where the DNA matches it firmly. Part of the rows lack a size; the others show once, few, many or a class for expanded clones.

J gene: TRBJ2-1; D gene: .; clone size: .; V gene: TRBV11-2; CDR3 DNA: TGTGCCAGCAGCTTGGCAGGGCTTCTACAGTTCTTC; CDR3 protein: CASSLAGLLQFF
J gene: TRBJ1-4; D gene: TRBD1; clone size: .; V gene: TRBV11-1; CDR3 DNA: TGTGCCAGCAGCTCGACAGGGGGAAGGACTAATGAAAAACTGTTTTTT; CDR3 protein: CASSSTGGRTNEKLFF
J gene: TRBJ1-5; D gene: .; clone size: .; V gene: TRBV19; CDR3 DNA: TGTGCCAGTAGTATAGGGCCCCTTAGCAATCAGCCCCAGCATTTT; CDR3 protein: CASSIGPLSNQPQHF
J gene: TRBJ2-5; D gene: TRBD2; clone size: once; V gene: TRBV9; CDR3 DNA: TGTGCCAGCAGCGTCGGACTAGTCTCAGAGACCCAGTACTTC; CDR3 protein: CASSVGLVSETQYF
J gene: TRBJ1-1; D gene: .; clone size: .; V gene: TRBV6-5; CDR3 DNA: TGTGCCAGCAGTTTTGACAGTAGGGCCAGCGAAGCTTTCTTT; CDR3 protein: CASSFDSRASEAFF
J gene: TRBJ1-6; D gene: .; clone size: .; V gene: TRBV2; CDR3 DNA: TGTGCCAGCAGTGAAGAAAAGGGGTATAATTCACCCCTCCACTTT; CDR3 protein: CASSEEKGYNSPLHF
J gene: TRBJ1-3; D gene: .; clone size: .; V gene: TRBV5-1; CDR3 DNA: TGCGCCAGCAGCTTGGCCATGACAGCTGGAAACACCATATATTTT; CDR3 protein: CASSLAMTAGNTIYF
J gene: TRBJ1-3; D gene: .; clone size: .; V gene: TRBV7-8; CDR3 DNA: TGTGCCAGCAGCCCAACAGGTTTCTCTGGAAACACCATATATTTT; CDR3 protein: CASSPTGFSGNTIYF
J gene: TRBJ1-1; D gene: .; clone size: once; V gene: TRBV18; CDR3 DNA: TGTGCCAGCTCACCCGGTACTGAAGCTTTCTTT; CDR3 protein: CASSPGTEAFF
J gene: TRBJ2-5; D gene: TRBD1; clone size: .; V gene: TRBV9; CDR3 DNA: TGTGCCAGCAGCGTACGACAGGGACGGACTGAGACCCAGTACTTC; CDR3 protein: CASSVRQGRTETQYF
J gene: TRBJ2-7; D gene: TRBD1; clone size: .; V gene: TRBV15; CDR3 DNA: TGTGCCACCAGCGCTAGGGACAGCCACTCCTACGAGCAGTACTTC; CDR3 protein: CATSARDSHSYEQYF
J gene: TRBJ1-5; D gene: TRBD1; clone size: few; V gene: TRBV6-6; CDR3 DNA: TGTGCCAGCAGTATGGACAGGGGCAATAGCAATCAGCCCCAGCATTTT; CDR3 protein: CASSMDRGNSNQPQHF
J gene: TRBJ2-5; D gene: .; clone size: once; V gene: TRBV5-1; CDR3 DNA: TGCGCCAGCAGCTTGGTTGGCCAGGGGCAAGAGACCCAGTACTTC; CDR3 protein: CASSLVGQGQETQYF
J gene: TRBJ1-4; D gene: .; clone size: .; V gene: TRBV4-2; CDR3 DNA: TGTGCCAGCAGCCAAGATGGCATAGGAGGAGCCACCACGAGGTTTTTT; CDR3 protein: CASSQDGIGGATTRFF
J gene: TRBJ1-5; D gene: TRBD1; clone size: .; V gene: TRBV2; CDR3 DNA: TGTGCCAGCAGGGACAGGGGTGTTCAGCCCCAGCATTTT; CDR3 protein: CASRDRGVQPQHF
J gene: TRBJ2-5; D gene: TRBD1; clone size: once; V gene: TRBV19; CDR3 DNA: TGTGCCAGTAACTACCGACAGGGCAAGGGCCAAGAGACCCAGTACTTC; CDR3 protein: CASNYRQGKGQETQYF
J gene: TRBJ2-1; D gene: .; clone size: .; V gene: TRBV4-3; CDR3 DNA: TGCGCCAGCAGCCAAGAATATCTGGGCGGGGATGAGCAGTTCTTC; CDR3 protein: CASSQEYLGGDEQFF
J gene: TRBJ1-3; D gene: .; clone size: .; V gene: TRBV2; CDR3 DNA: TGTGCCAGCAGTGCCCTACAGGGAAACACCATATATTTT; CDR3 protein: CASSALQGNTIYF
J gene: TRBJ1-4; D gene: .; clone size: .; V gene: TRBV2; CDR3 DNA: TGTGCCATCAGTGTCGGTAGCTTTTTTGCAACTAATGAAAAACTGTTTTTT; CDR3 protein: CAISVGSFFATNEKLFF
J gene: TRBJ2-3; D gene: .; clone size: few; V gene: TRBV10-1; CDR3 DNA: TGCGCCAGCAAAGCTCCAGGGTGGCGCGGCACAGATACGCAGTATTTT; CDR3 protein: CASKAPGWRGTDTQYF
J gene: TRBJ1-4; D gene: .; clone size: .; V gene: TRBV19; CDR3 DNA: TGTGCCAGTAGTATAATAACAACTAATGAAAAACTGTTTTTT; CDR3 protein: CASSIITTNEKLFF
J gene: TRBJ2-1; D gene: .; clone size: few; V gene: TRBV5-1; CDR3 DNA: TGCGCCAGCAGCTTGGCGGGGGGCGGCTACAATGAGCAGTTCTTC; CDR3 protein: CASSLAGGGYNEQFF
J gene: TRBJ1-2; D gene: .; clone size: .; V gene: TRBV29-1; CDR3 DNA: TGCAGCGTTGATTGGGGCAGGGGCGGTGGCTACACCTTC; CDR3 protein: CSVDWGRGGGYTF
J gene: TRBJ1-4; D gene: .; clone size: .; V gene: TRBV14; CDR3 DNA: TGTGCCAGCAGCCGAGCAACTAATGAAAAACTGTTTTTT; CDR3 protein: CASSRATNEKLFF
J gene: TRBJ2-5; D gene: .; clone size: .; V gene: TRBV5-6; CDR3 DNA: TGTGCCAGCAGCCGCCGGGAATTAATCCAAGAGACCCAGTACTTC; CDR3 protein: CASSRRELIQETQYF
J gene: TRBJ1-6; D gene: .; clone size: .; V gene: TRBV21-1; CDR3 DNA: TGTGCCAGCAGCAAATTTAGTGTTAGCGGGGCCTTGTGTGATTCACCCCTCCACTTT; CDR3 protein: CASSKFSVSGALCDSPLHF
J gene: TRBJ1-1; D gene: .; clone size: .; V gene: TRBV19; CDR3 DNA: TGTGCCAGTAGTCCAACAGGGCGGGGGGACACTGAAGCTTTCTTT; CDR3 protein: CASSPTGRGDTEAFF
J gene: TRBJ1-1; D gene: TRBD1; clone size: .; V gene: TRBV5-1; CDR3 DNA: TGCGCCAGCAGCTCGGGACAGGGGGGCACTGAAGCTTTCTTT; CDR3 protein: CASSSGQGGTEAFF
J gene: TRBJ1-1; D gene: .; clone size: few; V gene: TRBV6-4; CDR3 DNA: TGTGCCAGCAGTGAAGGGGATTCCACTGAAGCTTTCTTT; CDR3 protein: CASSEGDSTEAFF
J gene: TRBJ2-3; D gene: TRBD2; clone size: .; V gene: TRBV5-4; CDR3 DNA: TGTGCCAGCAGCCCTAGCGGGGGGGCAACAGATACGCAGTATTTT; CDR3 protein: CASSPSGGATDTQYF
J gene: TRBJ2-7; D gene: .; clone size: .; V gene: TRBV7-2; CDR3 DNA: TGTGCCAGCAGCTTGGCAGGGACCTACGAGCAGTACTTC; CDR3 protein: CASSLAGTYEQYF
J gene: TRBJ2-7; D gene: .; clone size: .; V gene: TRBV7-3; CDR3 DNA: TGTGCCAGCAGCTTAGGTGGGCTTAGTGAGCAGTACTTC; CDR3 protein: CASSLGGLSEQYF
J gene: TRBJ1-1; D gene: TRBD1; clone size: .; V gene: TRBV5-1; CDR3 DNA: TGCGCCAGCAGCCCTCCGACAGGGGTTGGGAACACTGAAGCTTTCTTT; CDR3 protein: CASSPPTGVGNTEAFF
J gene: TRBJ1-6; D gene: TRBD1; clone size: once; V gene: TRBV29-1; CDR3 DNA: TGCAGCGTTGGGACAGGGGGTGATTCACCCCTCCACTTT; CDR3 protein: CSVGTGGDSPLHF
J gene: TRBJ2-7; D gene: TRBD1; clone size: few; V gene: TRBV5-1; CDR3 DNA: TGCGCCAGCAGCTTGGGCCAGGGGACAGGGGTCTACGAGCAGTACTTC; CDR3 protein: CASSLGQGTGVYEQYF
J gene: TRBJ2-7; D gene: .; clone size: .; V gene: TRBV11-1; CDR3 DNA: TGTGCCAGCAGCTTAGAGGACAGATACGAGCAGTACTTC; CDR3 protein: CASSLEDRYEQYF
J gene: TRBJ2-7; D gene: .; clone size: .; V gene: TRBV5-4; CDR3 DNA: TGTGCCAGCACCACCGGATTAGGGGACGAGCAGTACTTC; CDR3 protein: CASTTGLGDEQYF
J gene: TRBJ1-6; D gene: TRBD1; clone size: .; V gene: TRBV19; CDR3 DNA: TGTGCCAGTAAGGGGGTTCGGGACAGGGATAATTCACCCCTCCACTTT; CDR3 protein: CASKGVRDRDNSPLHF
J gene: TRBJ2-7; D gene: TRBD1; clone size: .; V gene: TRBV29-1; CDR3 DNA: TGCAGCGTTCAGGCCGGGACAGGGACCTACGAGCAGTACTTC; CDR3 protein: CSVQAGTGTYEQYF
J gene: TRBJ2-7; D gene: TRBD1; clone size: .; V gene: TRBV10-3; CDR3 DNA: TGTGCCATTAGCGGACAGGGGTTGTTGACGGGTAACTACGAGCAGTACTTC; CDR3 protein: CAISGQGLLTGNYEQYF
J gene: TRBJ2-1; D gene: .; clone size: few; V gene: TRBV18; CDR3 DNA: TGTGCCAGCTCACCGATTACCAAGGCACAGGGTATCTACAATGAGCAGTTCTTC; CDR3 protein: CASSPITKAQGIYNEQFF
J gene: TRBJ1-6; D gene: .; clone size: once; V gene: TRBV6-1; CDR3 DNA: TGTGCCAGCAGGCGCGGGACGGTGGATAATTCACCCCTCCACTTT; CDR3 protein: CASRRGTVDNSPLHF
J gene: TRBJ2-3; D gene: TRBD2; clone size: .; V gene: TRBV5-1; CDR3 DNA: TGCGCCAGCAGCTCCGGGACTAGCGGGGGAACAGATACGCAGTATTTT; CDR3 protein: CASSSGTSGGTDTQYF
J gene: TRBJ2-7; D gene: TRBD1; clone size: .; V gene: TRBV9; CDR3 DNA: TGTGCCAGCAGCACCCGGGACAGGGGATCCTACGAGCAGTACTTC; CDR3 protein: CASSTRDRGSYEQYF
J gene: TRBJ1-2; D gene: TRBD1; clone size: once; V gene: TRBV4-1; CDR3 DNA: TGCGCCAGCAGCCAAGGACAGGGGCCTCCGCTTGATCGCTACACCTTC; CDR3 protein: CASSQGQGPPLDRYTF
J gene: TRBJ2-3; D gene: TRBD1; clone size: .; V gene: TRBV15; CDR3 DNA: TGTGCCACCAGCAGAGGCCGGGACAGGGGAACAGATACGCAGTATTTT; CDR3 protein: CATSRGRDRGTDTQYF
J gene: TRBJ1-4; D gene: TRBD1; clone size: .; V gene: TRBV5-1; CDR3 DNA: TGCGCCAGCAGCTTTACAGGGGTCCTTAATGAAAAACTGTTTTTT; CDR3 protein: CASSFTGVLNEKLFF
J gene: TRBJ2-7; D gene: .; clone size: .; V gene: TRBV19; CDR3 DNA: TGTGCCAGTAGTATAGGGCAGGGTTCCTACGAGCAGTACTTC; CDR3 protein: CASSIGQGSYEQYF